One T cell receptor beta chain is described in this entry. The V and J ends lost 0 bases and 5 bases, in that order; junction bases with no gene match: 2. This CDR3 is 14 amino acids long. Produced via immunoSEQ multiplex PCR; TCRdb's table is partial and in-frame only. The sample consists of a few hundred thousand clones, just over 85% of them appearing once. The sample is drawn from a study of cytomegalovirus exposure and HLA in healthy donors. This sequence originates from a woman aged 18-30 years in good health and CMV-seronegative. The V and J genes are TRBV5-3 and TRBJ2-7; 10 bases match TRBD2. TRBV5-3 is placed among ORFs of uncertain function. The sequenced sample was PBMCs. The CDR3 sequence: CARSLGLAGDEQYF. CDR3 bases: TGTGCCAGAAGCTTGGGGCTAGCGGGAGACGAGCAGTACTTC.